This T cell receptor beta chain derives from a study of T cells after yellow fever vaccination. Study-wide results and caveats: Abundant clonotypes (contaminants from the bulk population) could be present in FACS-sorted repertoires. By day 5 rather than day 15, the secondary response had peaked, though it was weaker. At around 95% for CD4 and approximately 89% for CD8, most primary-vaccination clones showed up again after the booster.

This clonotype was observed a handful of times. Its antigen is unidentified. V lost 2 bases and J 2 bases, leaving 13 bases between the germline ends. This CDR3 has 15 residues. In germline, CDR1 is SGHAT, CDR2 FQNNGV. As TCR cDNA was made by 5'RACE template switching, a universal primer site and UMIs were added. A single record per CDR3 protein comes from TCRdb applying MiXCR to the 5' RACE reads. The sample lists about 99,000 distinct CDR3 sequences, around 5.5% occurring once. This clonotype originated in a man aged 18 to 29 who received the YFV17D yellow fever vaccine. The chain recombines TRBV11-2 with TRBJ2-7; weak D call: TRBD1 (5 bases). The sample consisted of CD8+ T cells sorted from PBMCs, taken 10 days after the yellow fever booster vaccination. The CDR3 coding sequence is TGTGCCAGCAGCTTACCCACCCCGACAGCCTACGAGCAGTACTTC. Amino acid sequence: CASSLPTPTAYEQYF.